These T cell receptor beta chains were read from a single sample in a study of cytomegalovirus exposure and HLA in healthy donors. Repertoires were generated with immunoSEQ multiplex PCR, while TCRdb's copy carries only in-frame clones and drops some. The sample carries approximately 170,000 clones, roughly 80% recorded once. The specimen sequenced was PBMCs. These receptors were obtained from a male donor in good health and CMV-seronegative. CDR3s include the opening cysteine and the closing phenylalanine or tryptophan. D genes are given only for firm matches. Some rows mark clone size as missing; the rest say once, few, many or name a class of expanded clone.

>TRBJ2-3|.|TRBV2|TRBD2
CASSDPMTSGGARDTQYF
TGTGCCAGCAGTGACCCGATGACTAGCGGGGGGGCCCGGGATACGCAGTATTTT
>TRBJ2-1|few|TRBV5-1|.
CASSFSLMSDNEQFF
TGCGCCAGCAGCTTTAGTCTAATGAGTGACAATGAGCAGTTCTTC
>TRBJ1-1|.|TRBV6-1|TRBD1
CASSGGQGTTMNTEAFF
TGTGCCAGCAGTGGGGGACAGGGGACGACAATGAACACTGAAGCTTTCTTT
>TRBJ1-4|.|TRBV7-9|.
CASSSTRGTEGEKLFF
TGTGCCAGCAGCTCAACCCGTGGGACTGAGGGTGAAAAACTGTTTTTT
>TRBJ2-5|.|TRBV7-3|.
CASSLSGQEETQYF
TGTGCCAGCAGCTTAAGTGGGCAAGAGGAGACCCAGTACTTC
>TRBJ1-2|.|TRBV4-2|TRBD1
CASSGDRGRLYGYTF
TGTGCCAGCAGCGGGGACAGGGGGCGCCTCTATGGCTACACCTTC
>TRBJ2-7|few|TRBV30|.
CAWDHDSSGGEQYF
TGTGCCTGGGATCACGACTCCTCTGGGGGGGAGCAGTACTTC
>TRBJ2-5|.|TRBV18|.
CASSPGGETQYF
TGTGCCAGCTCACCAGGCGGGGAGACCCAGTACTTC
>TRBJ1-2|.|TRBV2|TRBD1
CASSLGTGASHGYTF
TGTGCCAGCAGTCTAGGGACAGGGGCCTCCCATGGCTACACCTTC
>TRBJ2-7|.|TRBV9|.
CASSGGSGLNDEQYF
TGTGCCAGCAGCGGCGGATCGGGACTGAATGACGAGCAGTACTTC
>TRBJ2-4|.|TRBV5-1|.
CASSLVAVGSVAKNIQYF
TGCGCCAGCAGCTTGGTAGCGGTTGGCTCGGTTGCCAAAAACATTCAGTACTTC
>TRBJ2-3|.|TRBV27|.
CAGAAGTSRYTDTQYF
TGTGCCGGGGCGGCAGGGACTTCCCGGTACACAGATACGCAGTATTTT
>TRBJ2-3|.|TRBV18|TRBD1
CASSPRTGDGTDTQYF
TGTGCCAGCTCACCCCGGACAGGGGACGGCACAGATACGCAGTATTTT
>TRBJ2-4|.|TRBV14|TRBD1
CASSSRGPYQYF
TGTGCCAGCAGTTCCAGGGGGCCATATCAGTACTTC
>TRBJ1-1|.|TRBV5-1|.
CASSLVSGDTEAFF
TGCGCCAGCAGCTTGGTGTCAGGGGACACTGAAGCTTTCTTT
>TRBJ2-4|.|TRBV5-1|TRBD2
CASSLLAGENIQYF
TGCGCCAGCAGCTTACTAGCGGGAGAAAACATTCAGTACTTC
>TRBJ1-2|once|TRBV27|.
CASSLRAGRILVEGYTF
TGTGCCAGCAGTTTAAGGGCGGGACGGATCCTCGTGGAAGGCTACACCTTC
>TRBJ1-4|.|TRBV5-1|TRBD1
CASSLGTGFYNEKLFF
TGCGCCAGCAGCCTAGGGACAGGGTTCTATAATGAAAAACTGTTTTTT
>TRBJ2-7|.|TRBV6-5|.
CASSFGYSYEQYF
TGTGCCAGCAGTTTCGGGTACTCCTACGAGCAGTACTTC
>TRBJ2-2|.|TRBV5-1|.
CASRNLEGTGELFF
TGCGCCAGCAGAAATTTAGAGGGCACCGGGGAGCTGTTTTTT
>TRBJ2-7|.|TRBV11-2|TRBD1
CASSLIQGESYEQYF
TGTGCCAGCAGCTTGATTCAGGGGGAATCCTACGAGCAGTACTTC
>TRBJ2-7|.|TRBV19|TRBD1
CASSTGQGLSYEQYF
TGTGCCAGTAGTACGGGACAGGGGCTTTCCTACGAGCAGTACTTC
>TRBJ2-2|.|TRBV10-3|TRBD2
CAISDRLAGVTGELFF
TGTGCCATCAGTGACCGACTAGCGGGAGTCACCGGGGAGCTGTTTTTT
>TRBJ2-7|.|TRBV4-1|.
CASSAVGFYEQYF
TGCGCCAGTAGTGCAGTCGGGTTCTACGAGCAGTACTTC
>TRBJ2-7|.|TRBV6-5|.
CASRRALQSYEQYF
TGTGCCAGCAGGCGGGCTCTGCAGTCCTACGAGCAGTACTTC
>TRBJ2-1|.|TRBV19|.
CASSIPGLSNEQFF
TGTGCCAGTAGTATTCCCGGGTTAAGTAATGAGCAGTTCTTC
>TRBJ2-5|.|TRBV5-6|.
CASGLLSFLETQYF
TGTGCCAGCGGCCTGTTGTCCTTCCTAGAGACCCAGTACTTC
>TRBJ2-7|few|TRBV5-6|.
CASSSFERARYEQYF
TGTGCCAGCAGCTCCTTCGAGAGGGCGCGCTACGAGCAGTACTTC
>TRBJ1-4|.|TRBV5-5|.
CASSQPTANEKLFF
TGTGCCAGCAGCCAGCCCACAGCTAATGAAAAACTGTTTTTT
>TRBJ2-5|.|TRBV7-9|.
CASRVTQETQYF
TGTGCCAGCAGGGTCACACAAGAGACCCAGTACTTC
>TRBJ1-3|.|TRBV7-2|.
CASSLYSSGNTIYF
TGTGCCAGCAGCTTATACAGCTCTGGAAACACCATATATTTT
>TRBJ2-5|.|TRBV7-3|.
CASSLQGGQETQYF
TGTGCCAGCAGCTTACAAGGGGGCCAAGAGACCCAGTACTTC
>TRBJ1-4|.|TRBV7-2|.
CASRRSTNEKLFF
TGTGCCAGCAGGAGGTCGACTAATGAAAAACTGTTTTTT
>TRBJ2-2|.|TRBV29-1|TRBD1
CSVGAPGQGAYTGELFF
TGCAGCGTTGGCGCGCCGGGACAGGGGGCCTACACCGGGGAGCTGTTTTTT
>TRBJ1-4|.|TRBV18|.
CASSSATNEKLFF
TGTGCCAGCTCATCTGCAACTAATGAAAAACTGTTTTTT
>TRBJ2-7|.|TRBV27|TRBD1
CASSLRGLDFGYEQYF
TGTGCCAGCAGTTTAAGGGGGCTCGATTTCGGGTACGAGCAGTACTTC
>TRBJ2-3|once|TRBV4-1|.
CASSQGPQDTQYF
TGCGCCAGCAGCCAAGGTCCCCAGGATACGCAGTATTTT
>TRBJ1-2|.|TRBV5-5|TRBD1
CASSLEDRAGYTF
TGTGCCAGCAGCTTGGAGGACAGGGCCGGCTACACCTTC
>TRBJ2-7|.|TRBV5-3|.
CARSLGQDSYEQYF
TGTGCCAGAAGCTTGGGGCAGGACTCCTACGAGCAGTACTTC
>TRBJ2-4|.|TRBV2|TRBD1
CASSGQGTKNIQYF
TGTGCCAGCAGTGGACAGGGTACAAAAAACATTCAGTACTTC
>TRBJ2-3|.|TRBV13|TRBD2
CASSLVAGGTDTQYF
TGTGCCAGCAGCTTAGTTGCGGGAGGCACAGATACGCAGTATTTT
>TRBJ2-2|.|TRBV11-3|TRBD1
CASSLGTGVPQNTGELFF
TGTGCCAGCAGCCTCGGGACAGGGGTCCCACAGAACACCGGGGAGCTGTTTTTT
>TRBJ1-6|.|TRBV2|TRBD1
CASRDRINSPLHF
TGTGCCAGCCGGGACAGGATAAATTCACCCCTCCACTTT
>TRBJ2-5|.|TRBV30|TRBD1
CAWRPPGGGQGWKQYF
TGTGCCTGGAGACCTCCAGGGGGGGGACAGGGATGGAAGCAGTACTTC
>TRBJ1-2|few|TRBV5-8|.
CASSLVASYGYTF
TGTGCCAGCAGCTTGGTGGCCAGCTATGGCTACACCTTC
>TRBJ2-7|.|TRBV2|TRBD1
CASSTGTGQREQYF
TGTGCCAGCAGTACCGGGACAGGTCAACGTGAGCAGTACTTC
>TRBJ1-6|.|TRBV28|.
CATRTGSSYNSPLHF
TGTGCCACAAGAACAGGGAGCTCCTATAATTCACCCCTCCACTTT